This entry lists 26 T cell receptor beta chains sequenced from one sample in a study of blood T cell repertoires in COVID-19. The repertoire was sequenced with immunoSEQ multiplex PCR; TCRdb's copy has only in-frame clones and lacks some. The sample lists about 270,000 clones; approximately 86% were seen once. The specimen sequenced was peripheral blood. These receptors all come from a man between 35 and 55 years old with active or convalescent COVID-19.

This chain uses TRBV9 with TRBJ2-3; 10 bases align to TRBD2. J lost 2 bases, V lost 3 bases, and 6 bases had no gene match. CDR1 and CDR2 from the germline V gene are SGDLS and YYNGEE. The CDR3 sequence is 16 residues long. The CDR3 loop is CASSAIAGGFTDTQYF. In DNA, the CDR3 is TGTGCCAGCAGCGCCATAGCGGGGGGATTCACAGATACGCAGTATTTT.

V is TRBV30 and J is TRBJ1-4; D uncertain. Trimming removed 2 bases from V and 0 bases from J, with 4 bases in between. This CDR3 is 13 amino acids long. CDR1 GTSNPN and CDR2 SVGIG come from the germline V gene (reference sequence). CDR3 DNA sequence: TGTGCCTGGAGTCGCGCAACTAATGAAAAACTGTTTTTT. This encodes CAWSRATNEKLFF.

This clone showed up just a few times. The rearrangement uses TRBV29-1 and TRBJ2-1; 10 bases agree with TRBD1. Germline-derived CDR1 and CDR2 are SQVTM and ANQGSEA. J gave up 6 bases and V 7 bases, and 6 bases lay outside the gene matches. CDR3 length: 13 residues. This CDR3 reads CSADRGPRNEQFF. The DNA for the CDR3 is TGCAGCGCCGACAGGGGGCCCCGCAATGAGCAGTTCTTC.

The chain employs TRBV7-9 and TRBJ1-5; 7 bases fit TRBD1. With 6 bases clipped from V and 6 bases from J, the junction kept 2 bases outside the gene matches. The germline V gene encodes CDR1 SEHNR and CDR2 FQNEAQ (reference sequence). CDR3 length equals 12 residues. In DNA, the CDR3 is TGTGCCAGCAGTGCAGGGGGTCAGCCCCAGCATTTT. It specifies CASSAGGQPQHF.

The CDR3 is CASSPSFGDSVRPLHF. The CDR3 DNA reads TGTGCCAGCAGTCCCAGTTTCGGGGACTCGGTCCGACCCCTCCACTTT. The chain has TRBV27 and TRBJ1-6; perhaps TRBD1 as D (5 bases). Germline values: CDR1 MNHEY, CDR2 SMNVEV (reference sequence). This CDR3 spans 16 amino acids. V lost 5 bases and J 12 bases, leaving 23 bases between the germline ends.

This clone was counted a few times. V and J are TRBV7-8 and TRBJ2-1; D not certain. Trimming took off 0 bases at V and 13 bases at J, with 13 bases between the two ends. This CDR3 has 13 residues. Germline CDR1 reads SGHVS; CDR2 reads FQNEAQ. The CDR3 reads CASSLASEVRQFF. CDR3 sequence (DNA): TGTGCCAGCAGCTTAGCCTCAGAAGTTCGCCAGTTCTTC.

This chain's CDR3 is CAWSATGIWYF. The CDR3, as DNA: TGTGCCTGGAGTGCAACAGGGATATGGTACTTC. The genes are TRBV30 and TRBJ2-7; possible D gene TRBD1, 6 bases. This CDR3 contains 11 residues. V was trimmed by 1 base and J by 12 bases, leaving 13 bases between them. From germline, CDR1 is GTSNPN and CDR2 SVGIG (reference sequence).

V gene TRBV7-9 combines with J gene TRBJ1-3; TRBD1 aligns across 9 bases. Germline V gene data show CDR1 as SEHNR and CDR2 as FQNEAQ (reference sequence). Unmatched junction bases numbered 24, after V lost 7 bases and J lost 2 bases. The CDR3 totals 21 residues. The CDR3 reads CASIKPTGTGTVRVAGNTIYF. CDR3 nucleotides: TGTGCCAGCATCAAACCGACCGGGACAGGGACCGTACGCGTGGCTGGAAACACCATATATTTT.

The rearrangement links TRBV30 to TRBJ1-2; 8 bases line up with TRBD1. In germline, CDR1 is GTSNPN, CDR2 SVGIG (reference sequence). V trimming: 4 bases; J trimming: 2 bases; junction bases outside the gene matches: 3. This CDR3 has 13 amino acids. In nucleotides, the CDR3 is TGTGCCTGGACTTCAGGGGGCAACTATGGCTACACCTTC. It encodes CAWTSGGNYGYTF. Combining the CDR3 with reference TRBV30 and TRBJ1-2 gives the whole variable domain SQTIHQWPATLVQPVGSPLSLECTVEGTSNPNLYWYRQAAGRGLQLLFYSVGIGQISSEVPQNLSASRPQDRQFILSSKKLLLSDSGFYLCAWTSGGNYGYTFGSGTRLTVV.

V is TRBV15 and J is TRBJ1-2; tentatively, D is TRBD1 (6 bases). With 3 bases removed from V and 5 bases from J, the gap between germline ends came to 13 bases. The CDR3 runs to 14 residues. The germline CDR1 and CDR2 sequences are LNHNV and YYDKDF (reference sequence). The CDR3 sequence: CATSSLNRAYGYTF. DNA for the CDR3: TGTGCCACCAGCAGTTTGAACAGGGCATATGGCTACACCTTC.

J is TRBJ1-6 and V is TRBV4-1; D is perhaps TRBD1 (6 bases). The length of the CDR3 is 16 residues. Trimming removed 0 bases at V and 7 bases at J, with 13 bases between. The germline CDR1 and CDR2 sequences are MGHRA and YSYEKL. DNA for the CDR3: TGCGCCAGCAGCCAAGACGCAGGGGTGCAAAATTCACCCCTCCACTTT. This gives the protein CASSQDAGVQNSPLHF.

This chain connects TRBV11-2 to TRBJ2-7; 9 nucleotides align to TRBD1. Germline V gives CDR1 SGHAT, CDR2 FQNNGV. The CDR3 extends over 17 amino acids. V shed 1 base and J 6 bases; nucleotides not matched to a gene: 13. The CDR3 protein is CASSLAGQGKNWVEQYF. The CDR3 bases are TGTGCCAGCAGCTTAGCTGGACAGGGGAAAAATTGGGTCGAGCAGTACTTC.

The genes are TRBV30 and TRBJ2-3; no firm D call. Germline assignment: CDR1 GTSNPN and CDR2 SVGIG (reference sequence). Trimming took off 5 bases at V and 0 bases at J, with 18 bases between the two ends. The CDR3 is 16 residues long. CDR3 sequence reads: CAWAGVSPVSTDTQYF. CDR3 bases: TGTGCCTGGGCCGGAGTTTCTCCTGTCAGCACAGATACGCAGTATTTT.

CDR3 amino acids: CASSPQSPGQGNYGYTF. CDR3 nucleotides: TGTGCCAGCTCACCACAAAGTCCGGGACAGGGAAACTATGGCTACACCTTC. This sequence joins TRBV18 and TRBJ1-2; 9 nucleotides line up with TRBD1. V was pared by 1 base and J by 2 bases, with 8 bases of the junction left unmatched. Germline V CDR1 and CDR2: KGHSH, LQKENI. This CDR3 is built from 17 residues.

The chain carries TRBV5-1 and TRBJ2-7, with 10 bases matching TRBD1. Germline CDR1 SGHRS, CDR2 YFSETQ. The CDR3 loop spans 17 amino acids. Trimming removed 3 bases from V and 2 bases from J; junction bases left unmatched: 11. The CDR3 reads CASSWGDRGQAAYEQYF. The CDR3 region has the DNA TGCGCCAGCAGCTGGGGAGACAGGGGGCAAGCCGCCTACGAGCAGTACTTC.

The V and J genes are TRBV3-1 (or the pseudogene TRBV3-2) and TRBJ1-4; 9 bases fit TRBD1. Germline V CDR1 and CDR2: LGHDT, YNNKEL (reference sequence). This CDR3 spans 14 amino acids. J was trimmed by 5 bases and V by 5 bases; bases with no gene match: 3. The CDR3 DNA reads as TGTGCCAGCAGCAGGGACAGGGACAATGAAAAACTGTTTTTT. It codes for CASSRDRDNEKLFF.

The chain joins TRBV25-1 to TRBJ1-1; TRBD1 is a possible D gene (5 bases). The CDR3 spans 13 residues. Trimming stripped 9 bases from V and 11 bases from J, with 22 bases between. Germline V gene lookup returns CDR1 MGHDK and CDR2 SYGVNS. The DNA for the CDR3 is TGTGCCAGTTCCACAGAAGCCCTTAAGGGGGCTTTCTTT. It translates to CASSTEALKGAFF.

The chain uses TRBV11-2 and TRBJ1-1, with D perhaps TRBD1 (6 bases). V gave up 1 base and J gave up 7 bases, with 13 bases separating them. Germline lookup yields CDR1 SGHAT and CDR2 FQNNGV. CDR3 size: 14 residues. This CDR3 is CASSLVPGVSEAFF. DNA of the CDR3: TGTGCCAGCAGCTTAGTACCAGGGGTGAGTGAAGCTTTCTTT.

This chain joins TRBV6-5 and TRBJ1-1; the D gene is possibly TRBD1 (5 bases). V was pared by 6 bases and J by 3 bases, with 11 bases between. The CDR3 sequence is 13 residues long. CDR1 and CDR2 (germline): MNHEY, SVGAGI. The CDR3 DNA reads TGTGCCAGCAGAACAGGCTACGACACTGAAGCTTTCTTT. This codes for CASRTGYDTEAFF.

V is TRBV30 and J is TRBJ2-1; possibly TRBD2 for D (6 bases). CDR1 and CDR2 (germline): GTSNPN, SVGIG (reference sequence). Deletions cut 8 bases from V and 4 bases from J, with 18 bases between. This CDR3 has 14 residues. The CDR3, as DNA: TGTGCCGGGAAGCTAGCGACCGGATACAATGAGCAGTTCTTC. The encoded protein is CAGKLATGYNEQFF.

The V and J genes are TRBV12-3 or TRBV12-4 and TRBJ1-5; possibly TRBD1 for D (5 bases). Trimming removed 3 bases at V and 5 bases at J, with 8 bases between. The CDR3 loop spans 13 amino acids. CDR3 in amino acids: CASSFGGDQPQHF. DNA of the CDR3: TGTGCCAGCAGTTTCGGGGGGGATCAGCCCCAGCATTTT.

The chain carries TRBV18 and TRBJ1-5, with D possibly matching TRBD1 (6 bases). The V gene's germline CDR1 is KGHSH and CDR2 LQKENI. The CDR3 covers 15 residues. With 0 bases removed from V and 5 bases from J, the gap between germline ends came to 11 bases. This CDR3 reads CASSPPGGGDQPQHF. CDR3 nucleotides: TGTGCCAGCTCACCACCGGGCGGGGGCGATCAGCCCCAGCATTTT.

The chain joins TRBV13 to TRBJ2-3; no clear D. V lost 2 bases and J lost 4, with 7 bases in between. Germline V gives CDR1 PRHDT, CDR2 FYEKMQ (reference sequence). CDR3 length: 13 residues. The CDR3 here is CASSLFTADTQYF. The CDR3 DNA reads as TGTGCCAGCAGCTTATTCACGGCAGATACGCAGTATTTT. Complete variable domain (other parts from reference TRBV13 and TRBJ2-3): AAGVIQSPRHLIKEKRETATLKCYPIPRHDTVYWYQQGPGQDPQFLISFYEKMQSDKGSIPDRFSAQQFSDYHSELNMSSLELGDSALYFCASSLFTADTQYFGPGTRLTVL.

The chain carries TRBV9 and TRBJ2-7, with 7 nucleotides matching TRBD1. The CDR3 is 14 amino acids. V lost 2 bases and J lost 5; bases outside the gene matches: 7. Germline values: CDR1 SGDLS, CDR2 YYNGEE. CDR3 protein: CASSVAGGLDEQYF. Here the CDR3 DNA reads TGTGCCAGCAGCGTGGCAGGGGGTCTAGACGAGCAGTACTTC. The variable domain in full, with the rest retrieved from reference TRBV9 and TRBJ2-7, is DSGVTQTPKHLITATGQRVTLRCSPRSGDLSVYWYQQSLDQGLQFLIQYYNGEERAKGNILERFSAQQFPDLHSELNLSSLELGDSALYFCASSVAGGLDEQYFGPGTRLTVT.

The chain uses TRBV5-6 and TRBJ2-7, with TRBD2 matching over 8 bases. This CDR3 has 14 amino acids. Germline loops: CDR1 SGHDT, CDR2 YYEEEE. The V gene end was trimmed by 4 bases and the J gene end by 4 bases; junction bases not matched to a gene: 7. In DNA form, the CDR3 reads TGTGCCAGCAGCCCTGAGCGGGGGCTTTACGAGCAGTACTTC. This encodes CASSPERGLYEQYF. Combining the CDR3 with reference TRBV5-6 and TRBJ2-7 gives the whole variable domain DAGVTQSPTHLIKTRGQQVTLRCSPKSGHDTVSWYQQALGQGPQFIFQYYEEEERQRGNFPDRFSGHQFPNYSSELNVNALLLGDSALYLCASSPERGLYEQYFGPGTRLTVT.

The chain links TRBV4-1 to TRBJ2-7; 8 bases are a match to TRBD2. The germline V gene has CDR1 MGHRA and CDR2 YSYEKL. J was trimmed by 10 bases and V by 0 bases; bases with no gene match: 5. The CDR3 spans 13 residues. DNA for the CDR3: TGCGCCAGCAGCCAAGATAAAGGACTAGCACAGTACTTC. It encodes CASSQDKGLAQYF.